The TCR beta chain under discussion was sequenced for a study of blood T cell repertoires in COVID-19. Some clones are missing from TCRdb's copy, which holds only in-frame ones; the method was immunoSEQ multiplex PCR. The sample contains about 97,000 clones, about 87% of which appear only once. This clone was detected only once. Trimming pared 3 bases from V and 1 base from J, leaving 13 bases between. This CDR3 is 16 amino acids long. The V gene's germline CDR1 is SGHDT and CDR2 YYEEEE. The sequenced sample was peripheral blood. The V gene is TRBV5-6, the J gene TRBJ2-2; D is possibly TRBD1 (7 bases). The receptor was isolated from a human donor in a cohort sampled during active COVID-19. The DNA for the CDR3 is TGTGCCAGCAGCTGGGGGGACAGATGGAACACCGGGGAGCTGTTTTTT. As protein: CASSWGDRWNTGELFF. Together with reference TRBV5-6 and TRBJ2-2, the CDR3 gives the full variable domain: DAGVTQSPTHLIKTRGQQVTLRCSPKSGHDTVSWYQQALGQGPQFIFQYYEEEERQRGNFPDRFSGHQFPNYSSELNVNALLLGDSALYLCASSWGDRWNTGELFFGEGSRLTVL.